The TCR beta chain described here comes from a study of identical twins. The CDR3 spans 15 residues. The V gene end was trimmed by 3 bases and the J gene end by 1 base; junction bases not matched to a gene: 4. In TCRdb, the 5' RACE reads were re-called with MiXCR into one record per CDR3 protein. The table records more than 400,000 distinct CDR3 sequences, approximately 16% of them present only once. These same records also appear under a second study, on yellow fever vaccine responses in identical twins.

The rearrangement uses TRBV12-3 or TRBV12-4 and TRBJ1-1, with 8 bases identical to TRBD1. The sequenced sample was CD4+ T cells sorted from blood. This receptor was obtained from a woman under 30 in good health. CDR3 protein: CASSFQGQANTEAFF. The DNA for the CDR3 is TGTGCCAGCAGTTTCCAGGGACAGGCGAACACTGAAGCTTTCTTT.